The 21 T cell receptor beta chains in this list originate from one sample, sequenced in a study of T-cell reconstitution after alpha-beta-depleted transplantation in children. Preparation of the TCRbeta library used unique molecular identifiers. One entry per CDR3 protein, called by TCRdb with MiXCR from the PCR reads. The sample records around 92,000 distinct CDR3 sequences, 10% to 15% being singletons. This specimen was PBMCs from the stem cell graft donor, taken from the stem cell graft. Receptors originate from a human donor who donated a stem cell graft to a child with inherited bone marrow failure.

This clonotype was found many times. For the CDR3, the DNA is TGTGCCAGCAGCCTTGGACTAGCGGGGACCTACGAGCAGTACTTC. Its translation is CASSLGLAGTYEQYF. This chain uses TRBV7-2 with TRBJ2-7; 12 bases line up with TRBD2. In germline, CDR1 is SGHTA, CDR2 FQGNSA. The CDR3 has 15 amino acids. V lost 5 bases to trimming and J lost 2 bases; unmatched junction nucleotides: 4.

This clonotype was seen a handful of times. This sequence joins TRBV6-1 and TRBJ1-2; D might be TRBD1 (5 bases). CDR3 length equals 15 residues. Germline V gene sequence: CDR1 MNHNS, CDR2 SASEGT. The V end lost 4 bases, the J end lost 1 base, and 13 bases lay between the germline ends. The DNA of the CDR3 is TGTGCCAGCAGTGGCCCCGACGGGGGTAACTATGGCTACACCTTC. Encoded protein: CASSGPDGGNYGYTF.

This clonotype was found many times. This chain uses TRBV7-2 with TRBJ2-5; D might be TRBD2 (5 bases). The V gene lost 5 bases and the J gene lost 2 bases, with 12 bases spanning the gap. The CDR3 is 14 amino acids. Germline assignment: CDR1 SGHTA and CDR2 FQGNSA. The CDR3 DNA reads as TGTGCCAGCAGCGCCCGGACTCTGCAAGAGACCCAGTACTTC. Protein product: CASSARTLQETQYF.

This clonotype was seen at least ten times. The chain links TRBV4-2 to TRBJ2-1, with D possibly matching TRBD2 (6 bases). Germline loops: CDR1 LGHNA, CDR2 YNFKEQ. There are 18 residues in the CDR3. V lost 0 bases, J lost 7 bases, and 22 bases lay in between. The CDR3 region has the DNA TGTGCCAGCAGCCAAGATCCGGGAGCGGCCAACCGGGCAAATGAGCAGTTCTTC. Translated: CASSQDPGAANRANEQFF.

J is TRBJ2-4 and V is TRBV12-3 or TRBV12-4; TRBD1 might be the D (6 bases). This CDR3 region has 13 residues. The ends were cut back, 5 bases at V and 6 bases at J, with 11 bases in the middle. The CDR3 DNA sequence: TGTGCCAGCAGTCACACGGACAGAAACATTCAGTACTTC. This codes for CASSHTDRNIQYF.

This clonotype was recorded many times. The chain combines TRBV7-2 with TRBJ1-5, with D possibly being TRBD1 (6 bases). This CDR3 contains 14 residues. From germline, CDR1 is SGHTA and CDR2 FQGNSA. V lost 5 bases and J 7 bases, leaving 15 bases between the germline ends. The CDR3 region has the DNA TGTGCCAGCAGCCCGATAGACAGGAAACAGCCCCAGCATTTT. It codes for CASSPIDRKQPQHF.

This clonotype was counted ten times or more. J is TRBJ2-3 and V is TRBV5-1, with D possibly matching TRBD2 (5 bases). The germline V and J ends were trimmed by 4 bases and 4 bases, with 13 bases remaining between them. Germline loops: CDR1 SGHRS, CDR2 YFSETQ. This CDR3 contains 14 residues. DNA for the CDR3: TGCGCCAGCAGCCCGGAGGTGAACTCAGATACGCAGTATTTT. It is translated as CASSPEVNSDTQYF.

This clonotype has ten or more counts. The V gene is TRBV28, the J gene TRBJ2-3; TRBD2 aligns across 10 bases. V dropped 8 bases and J dropped 5; count of bases not matched to a gene: 7. The CDR3 runs 14 residues. Germline loops: CDR1 MDHEN, CDR2 SYDVKM. CDR3 sequence reads: CASGGLAVQDTQYF. In DNA, the CDR3 is TGTGCCAGCGGTGGACTAGCGGTACAAGATACGCAGTATTTT.

This clonotype was seen a handful of times. The rearrangement uses TRBV5-4 and TRBJ2-7; D is possibly TRBD1 (6 bases). Germline CDR1 and CDR2: SGHNT and YYREEE (reference sequence). The CDR3 length is 14 residues. Trimming cost V 3 bases and J 5 bases, with 15 bases left between them. CDR3 bases: TGTGCCAGCAGCTGGAACAGGGATTCCCACGAGCAGTACTTC. It codes for CASSWNRDSHEQYF.

This clonotype came up a few times. The rearrangement joins TRBV28 to TRBJ1-5, with 9 bases lining up with TRBD1. J gave up 6 bases and V 2 bases, and 8 bases lay outside the gene matches. Looked up from germline, CDR1 is MDHEN and CDR2 is SYDVKM. The CDR3 totals 16 residues. In DNA form, the CDR3 reads TGTGCCAGCAGTTTACCTCCCGGGACAGGGTTTCAGCCCCAGCATTTT. The encoded protein is CASSLPPGTGFQPQHF.

There are many counts of this clonotype. The CDR3 here is CASSSIRGQPQHF. The CDR3 DNA sequence: TGTGCCAGCAGCTCGATTCGGGGTCAGCCCCAGCATTTT. The V and J genes are TRBV12-3 or TRBV12-4 and TRBJ1-5, with unresolved D. This CDR3 is built from 13 residues. V lost 6 bases to trimming and J lost 6 bases, with 12 bases between them.

There are many counts of this clonotype. CDR3: CSAMDSSYTEAFF. DNA for the CDR3: TGCAGTGCTATGGACAGCTCGTACACTGAAGCTTTCTTT. The chain carries TRBV20-1 and TRBJ1-1, with TRBD1 as a possible D gene (6 bases). This CDR3 region has 13 residues. Germline V gene sequence: CDR1 DFQATT, CDR2 SNEGSKA (reference sequence). V was trimmed by 4 bases and J by 3 bases, leaving 12 bases between them.

The sample holds many counts of this clonotype. The rearrangement links TRBV5-1 to TRBJ2-2; D is undetermined. V gave up 2 bases and J gave up 0 bases, with 11 bases separating them. Germline V gene sequence: CDR1 SGHRS, CDR2 YFSETQ. CDR3 length: 16 amino acids. The CDR3 region is CASSFPHVSNTGELFF. CDR3 nucleotide sequence: TGCGCCAGCAGCTTTCCCCACGTATCGAACACCGGGGAGCTGTTTTTT.

This clonotype has ten or more counts. The chain joins TRBV29-1 to TRBJ2-7; D perhaps matches TRBD2 (5 bases). The CDR3 contains 12 residues. Per the germline V gene, CDR1 is SQVTM and CDR2 is ANQGSEA. V was trimmed by 1 base and J by 3 bases, leaving 7 bases between them. The CDR3 coding sequence is TGCAGCGTTGAAGGGGAGATCTACGAGCAGTACTTC. Translated: CSVEGEIYEQYF.

The chain uses TRBV7-2 and TRBJ2-2; possible D gene TRBD1, 6 bases. Trimming took off 5 bases at V and 7 bases at J, with 26 bases between the two ends. This CDR3 region has 18 residues. Germline assignment: CDR1 SGHTA and CDR2 FQGNSA. CDR3 in amino acids: CASSVSSSGTIVFGELFF. In nucleotides, the CDR3 is TGTGCCAGCAGCGTGTCGAGTTCCGGGACAATCGTCTTCGGGGAGCTGTTTTTT.

This clonotype was observed at least ten times. Its ends do not fully match the called genes, so a read error is possible. The chain is built from TRBV12-3 or TRBV12-4 and TRBJ2-5; the D is unclear. This CDR3 is 14 amino acids long. As DNA, the CDR3 is TGTGCCAGCAGTTCCCTCGTGGGAAGCGAGACCCAGTCCTTC. Its protein is CASSSLVGSETQSF.

This clonotype was seen at least ten times. The CDR3 coding sequence is TGTGCCACCAGCAGCCTCGGGACAGGGGTTGAGGAGACCCAGTACTTC. Translating gives CATSSLGTGVEETQYF. The chain uses TRBV15 and TRBJ2-5, with 10 bases aligning to TRBD1. V lost 3 bases and J lost 5; bases outside the gene matches: 9. The CDR3 totals 16 residues. Per the germline V gene, CDR1 is LNHNV and CDR2 is YYDKDF (reference sequence).

This clonotype was observed many times. This chain joins TRBV6-5 and TRBJ2-3; the D gene is possibly TRBD2 (5 bases). Trimming pared 3 bases from V and 6 bases from J, leaving 10 bases between. Per germline, CDR1 MNHEY and CDR2 SVGAGI. CDR3 length: 13 residues. CDR3 coding DNA: TGTGCCAGCAGTTATCCAGCGGCCGATACGCAGTATTTT. Amino acid sequence: CASSYPAADTQYF.

This clonotype was recorded many times. This rearrangement joins TRBV7-9 to TRBJ1-1, with 10 bases identical to TRBD1. This CDR3 spans 12 amino acids. Germline V gene data show CDR1 as SEHNR and CDR2 as FQNEAQ (reference sequence). With V trimmed by 6 bases and J by 12 bases, 7 bases remained unmatched. Here the CDR3 DNA reads TGTGCCAGCAGGCCGGGACAGGGGTTCACTTTCTTT. Protein product: CASRPGQGFTFF.

The chain combines TRBV5-5 with TRBJ2-5; D is perhaps TRBD1 (6 bases). V lost 0 bases and J 1 base, leaving 7 bases between the germline ends. CDR1 SGHKS and CDR2 YYEKEE come from the germline V gene (reference sequence). The CDR3 is 14 residues long. In DNA, the CDR3 is TGTGCCAGCAGCTTGGGCAGGGGCCAAGAGACCCAGTACTTC. Amino acids: CASSLGRGQETQYF. Looking up the rest from reference TRBV5-5 and TRBJ2-5 gives the full variable domain: DAGVTQSPTHLIKTRGQQVTLRCSPISGHKSVSWYQQVLGQGPQFIFQYYEKEERGRGNFPDRFSARQFPNYSSELNVNALLLGDSALYLCASSLGRGQETQYFGPGTRLLVL.

This clonotype was recorded many times. This sequence joins TRBV7-9 and TRBJ2-1; 9 nucleotides match TRBD2. There are 16 residues in the CDR3. The V gene end was trimmed by 6 bases and the J gene end by 5 bases; junction bases not matched to a gene: 11. Looked up from germline, CDR1 is SEHNR and CDR2 is FQNEAQ (reference sequence). This chain's CDR3 is CASSSAAGGLDNEQFF. CDR3 bases: TGTGCCAGCAGTTCAGCCGCGGGGGGGCTTGACAATGAGCAGTTCTTC. The full variable domain, completed using reference TRBV7-9 and TRBJ2-1, is DTGVSQNPRHKITKRGQNVTFRCDPISEHNRLYWYRQTLGQGPEFLTYFQNEAQLEKSRLLSDRFSAERPKGSFSTLEIQRTEQGDSAMYLCASSSAAGGLDNEQFFGPGTRLTVL.